These 26 T cell receptor beta chains came from one sample sequenced in a study of CD8 T cells in ankylosing spondylitis. General study points: The study identified a TCR beta motif of several highly homologous variants that appeared characteristic of ankylosing spondylitis blood.

TCRdb ran MiXCR on the 5' RACE reads and lists one entry per CDR3 protein. The table includes some 840,000 distinct CDR3 sequences, around 11% detected once. The antigens of these receptors remain unknown. The source material was blood, either unsorted or a sorted T cell fraction (not recorded which). These receptors came from a male donor with ankylosing spondylitis.

This chain uses TRBV5-1 with TRBJ2-1, with TRBD2 identical over 8 bases. CDR1 SGHRS and CDR2 YFSETQ come from the germline V gene. This CDR3 has 15 residues. After removal of 1 base from V and 4 bases from J, the junction contained 4 bases not matched to a gene. The CDR3 sequence is CASSLRSGAYNEQFF. The CDR3 DNA follows: TGCGCCAGCAGCTTGCGTAGCGGGGCTTACAATGAGCAGTTCTTC. The complete variable domain, with remaining parts taken from reference TRBV5-1 and TRBJ2-1, reads KAGVTQTPRYLIKTRGQQVTLSCSPISGHRSVSWYQQTPGQGLQFLFEYFSETQRNKGNFPGRFSGRQFSNSRSEMNVSTLELGDSALYLCASSLRSGAYNEQFFGPGTRLTVL.

The CDR3 region is CASSQRPRGVGFSYNEQFF. In DNA, the CDR3 is TGTGCCAGCAGCCAACGCCCAAGGGGAGTGGGGTTCTCCTACAATGAGCAGTTCTTC. The rearrangement joins TRBV4-2 to TRBJ2-1; either TRBD1 or TRBD2 may supply D (5 bases each). The CDR3 is 19 amino acids. Germline-derived CDR1 and CDR2 are LGHNA and YNFKEQ. The germline V and J ends were trimmed by 2 bases and 0 bases, with 20 bases remaining between them.

This clonotype was observed a few times. The rearrangement joins TRBV10-3 to TRBJ2-3, with D perhaps matching TRBD1 (6 bases). There are 15 residues in the CDR3. In germline, CDR1 is ENHRY, CDR2 SYGVKD. V dropped 3 bases and J dropped 2 bases, with 12 bases sitting between them. CDR3 in DNA: TGTGCCATCAGTGATATTGGACAGTTCACAGATACGCAGTATTTT. Its translation is CAISDIGQFTDTQYF.

This clonotype was picked up a small number of times. The chain employs TRBV12-3 or TRBV12-4 and TRBJ1-2, with no clear D. Deletions cut 6 bases from V and 10 bases from J, with 12 bases between. CDR3 size: 11 residues. Written as DNA, the CDR3 is TGTGCCAGCAGGCGGACCTACGACTACACCTTC. Translating it yields CASRRTYDYTF.

The sample holds many counts of this clonotype. The CDR3: CASSPTGTDTQYF. CDR3 nucleotide sequence: TGCGCCAGCAGCCCAACAGGGACTGATACGCAGTATTTT. The rearrangement links TRBV5-1 to TRBJ2-3, with D perhaps matching TRBD1 or TRBD2 (6 bases each). V was shortened by 4 bases and J by 6 bases, with 12 bases between the two germline ends. This CDR3 has 13 amino acids. Germline lookup yields CDR1 SGHRS and CDR2 YFSETQ.

In this sample, this clonotype turned up many times. This chain joins TRBV29-1 and TRBJ2-1, with 11 positions matching TRBD2. The V segment lost 2 bases and the J segment 0 bases; nucleotides outside the gene matches: 3. Per germline, CDR1 SQVTM and CDR2 ANQGSEA. The CDR3 sequence is 16 residues long. The CDR3 loop reads CSVEMGLADSYNEQFF. The CDR3 DNA follows: TGCAGCGTTGAAATGGGACTAGCGGACTCCTACAATGAGCAGTTCTTC.

This clonotype was detected a few times. The gene calls are TRBV10-3 and TRBJ2-1; 12 positions match TRBD2. Trimming cost V 6 bases and J 6 bases; bases outside gene matches: 6. The CDR3 loop spans 15 amino acids. Germline V gene data show CDR1 as ENHRY and CDR2 as SYGVKD. The CDR3 region is CAISLLAGGPNEQFF. DNA for the CDR3: TGTGCCATCAGCCTACTAGCGGGAGGACCCAATGAGCAGTTCTTC.

This rearrangement joins TRBV20-1 to TRBJ2-3; TRBD2 matches at 16 bases. The CDR3 sequence is 17 residues long. Germline assignment: CDR1 DFQATT and CDR2 SNEGSKA (reference sequence). J lost 2 bases, V lost 6 bases, and 8 bases had no gene match. As DNA, the CDR3 is TGCAGTGCAGCGGGACTAGCGGGAGGGCAGCCCACAGATACGCAGTATTTT. Its translation: CSAAGLAGGQPTDTQYF.

This sequence joins TRBV28 and TRBJ1-2; D perhaps matches TRBD1 (5 bases). The CDR3 sequence is 11 residues long. Germline CDR1 MDHEN, CDR2 SYDVKM. V was trimmed by 3 bases and J by 7 bases, leaving 6 bases between them. CDR3 coding DNA: TGTGCCAGCAGTTTCGGGGCTGGCTACACCTTC. It yields the protein CASSFGAGYTF.

This clonotype was recorded a few times. J is TRBJ2-7 and V is TRBV6-5, with TRBD2 as a possible D gene (6 bases). CDR3 length equals 16 residues. Germline loops: CDR1 MNHEY, CDR2 SVGAGI. With 0 bases removed from V and 0 bases from J, the gap between germline ends came to 12 bases. CDR3 nucleotides: TGTGCCAGCAGTTACTCCCCTAGCGTAGACTCCTACGAGCAGTACTTC. This sequence encodes CASSYSPSVDSYEQYF.

This clonotype was observed a handful of times. V is TRBV6-1 and J is TRBJ1-5, with a weak D call TRBD1 (5 bases). There are 16 residues in the CDR3. Germline-derived CDR1 and CDR2 are MNHNS and SASEGT. V was shortened by 6 bases and J by 2 bases, with 17 bases between the two germline ends. This CDR3 reads CASRQGTARGNQPQHF. Written as DNA, the CDR3 is TGTGCCAGCAGACAAGGGACGGCCCGGGGCAATCAGCCCCAGCATTTT.

The gene calls are TRBV7-2 and TRBJ2-7; 8 bases are shared with TRBD2. CDR3 length equals 15 residues. Germline V gene data show CDR1 as SGHTA and CDR2 as FQGNSA. The trim removed 2 bases at V and 3 bases at J, leaving 6 bases unmatched. The CDR3 sequence is CASSLMGLAGYEQYF. CDR3 DNA: TGTGCCAGCAGCTTAATGGGGCTAGCGGGCTACGAGCAGTACTTC.

A few counts support this clonotype. The V gene is TRBV4-1, the J gene TRBJ2-3, with 8 bases that match TRBD2. The CDR3 extends over 15 amino acids. Germline values: CDR1 MGHRA, CDR2 YSYEKL. The V gene end was trimmed by 5 bases and the J gene end by 2 bases; junction bases not matched to a gene: 6. CDR3 residues: CASSDYSGVTDTQYF. CDR3 sequence (DNA): TGCGCCAGCAGCGATTATAGCGGGGTCACAGATACGCAGTATTTT.

V is TRBV6-1 and J is TRBJ2-2, with 10 positions matching TRBD2. From germline, CDR1 is MNHNS and CDR2 SASEGT. Germline trimming cut 6 bases from V and 3 bases from J; bases unmatched to any gene: 7. The CDR3 extends over 16 amino acids. CDR3 in amino acids: CASSALAGDYTGELFF. The CDR3 coding sequence is TGTGCCAGCAGCGCCCTAGCGGGAGACTACACCGGGGAGCTGTTTTTT.

In this sample, this clonotype turned up a few times. V and J are TRBV20-1 and TRBJ2-5; no definite D call. V was cut by 3 bases and J by 1 base, with 6 bases left in between. CDR3 length: 12 residues. Germline-derived CDR1 and CDR2 are DFQATT and SNEGSKA (reference sequence). The CDR3 nucleotides read TGCAGTGCTAGTAGTACCCAAGAGACCCAGTACTTC. Its protein product is CSASSTQETQYF.

Many counts were recorded for this clonotype. This sequence joins TRBV6-5 and TRBJ2-3; no clear D. The germline V gene encodes CDR1 MNHEY and CDR2 SVGAGI. The CDR3 spans 13 residues. Trimming took 2 bases from V and 2 from J, leaving 5 bases between them. In DNA, the CDR3 is TGTGCCAGCAGTTACGGGGACACAGATACGCAGTATTTT. Amino acid sequence: CASSYGDTDTQYF.

Many counts were recorded for this clonotype. The chain links TRBV6-5 to TRBJ1-6, with 9 positions matching TRBD1. The germline V gene has CDR1 MNHEY and CDR2 SVGAGI. The CDR3 consists of 13 residues. Trimming took 4 bases from V and 9 from J; bases not matched to a gene: 1. The CDR3 reads CASSWDRVSPLHF. The CDR3 DNA sequence: TGTGCCAGCAGTTGGGACAGGGTTTCACCCCTCCACTTT.

V usage is TRBV7-9 and J usage is TRBJ2-7; 9 bases map to TRBD2. V shed 5 bases, J shed 7 bases, and the junction held 12 bases outside the gene matches. The V gene's germline CDR1 is SEHNR and CDR2 FQNEAQ (reference sequence). This CDR3 is built from 15 residues. As DNA, the CDR3 is TGTGCCAGCAGCCGGACTAGCGCGGATTTGTGGGAGCAGTACTTC. This translates into CASSRTSADLWEQYF. Complete variable domain (other parts from reference TRBV7-9 and TRBJ2-7): DTGVSQNPRHKITKRGQNVTFRCDPISEHNRLYWYRQTLGQGPEFLTYFQNEAQLEKSRLLSDRFSAERPKGSFSTLEIQRTEQGDSAMYLCASSRTSADLWEQYFGPGTRLTVT.

This clonotype was seen a handful of times. The chain combines TRBV20-1 with TRBJ2-5; D not certain. V dropped 3 bases and J dropped 4 bases, with 12 bases sitting between them. Germline V gene lookup returns CDR1 DFQATT and CDR2 SNEGSKA (reference sequence). The CDR3 extends over 13 amino acids. CDR3 bases: TGCAGTGCTAGTAGTGTATCGGTAGAGACCCAGTACTTC. It encodes CSASSVSVETQYF.

Many counts were recorded for this clonotype. For the CDR3, the DNA is TGCGCCAGCAGCTTGGGACTAGCGGACCACTCAGCCTACAATGAGCAGTTCTTC. Encoded protein: CASSLGLADHSAYNEQFF. V and J are TRBV5-1 and TRBJ2-1, with 9 bases matching TRBD2. The length of the CDR3 is 18 residues. In germline, CDR1 is SGHRS, CDR2 YFSETQ. Trimming cost V 0 bases and J 2 bases; bases outside gene matches: 9.

This clonotype was found many times. V gene TRBV20-1 combines with J gene TRBJ2-5; 8 bases are shared with TRBD1. The CDR3 length is 15 residues. V lost 6 bases, J lost 1 base, and 10 bases stayed unmatched. The germline gives CDR1 DFQATT, CDR2 SNEGSKA (reference sequence). In DNA form, the CDR3 reads TGCAGTGCCGAAGAAGCACAGGGGGGCCAAGAGACCCAGTACTTC. It yields the protein CSAEEAQGGQETQYF.

This clonotype was picked up many times. The CDR3 bases are TGCAGTGCTAGTGACGGCTCCTATAATTCACCCCTCCACTTT. This sequence encodes CSASDGSYNSPLHF. V gene TRBV20-1 combines with J gene TRBJ1-6; D not resolved. The CDR3 runs 14 residues. The germline V gene has CDR1 DFQATT and CDR2 SNEGSKA (reference sequence). V gave up 3 bases and J gave up 0 bases, with 6 bases separating them.

The V gene is TRBV6-2 or TRBV6-3, the J gene TRBJ2-6; the D is unclear. Germline V gene sequence: CDR1 MNHEY, CDR2 SVGEGT. V was pared by 6 bases and J by 4 bases, with 10 bases between. This CDR3 spans 14 amino acids. The DNA of the CDR3 is TGTGCCAGCAGCGGAGCCCCCGGGGCCAACGTCCTGACTTTC. Translating it yields CASSGAPGANVLTF.

This clonotype has only a few counts. The chain carries TRBV7-2 and TRBJ1-5; 9 bases map to TRBD1. Germline CDR1 is SGHTA and CDR2 is FQGNSA. The CDR3 has 16 residues. V shed 2 bases and J 4 bases; nucleotides not matched to a gene: 6. CDR3: CASSLLQGARNQPQHF. CDR3 nucleotides: TGTGCCAGCAGCTTACTACAGGGGGCTAGGAATCAGCCCCAGCATTTT.

There are a few counts of this clonotype. The rearrangement uses TRBV6-1 and TRBJ2-2; TRBD1 agrees at 10 bases. Per germline, CDR1 MNHNS and CDR2 SASEGT. V was pared by 7 bases and J by 3 bases, with 8 bases of the junction left unmatched. This CDR3 region has 16 residues. The CDR3 DNA is TGTGCCAGCACCTACCTGGACAGGGGGGACACCGGGGAGCTGTTTTTT. Encoded protein: CASTYLDRGDTGELFF.

Only a few counts were recorded for this clonotype. The gene calls are TRBV20-1 and TRBJ1-5; TRBD1 matches at 7 bases. Germline assignment: CDR1 DFQATT and CDR2 SNEGSKA (reference sequence). The V segment lost 5 bases and the J segment 5 bases; nucleotides outside the gene matches: 6. The length of the CDR3 is 13 residues. CDR3 in DNA: TGCAGTGCTGCCCTTACAGGGGATCAGCCCCAGCATTTT. It translates to CSAALTGDQPQHF.